This T cell receptor (beta chain) is drawn from a study of OX40 agonist ivuxolimab in advanced cancers. Measured with immunoSEQ multiplex PCR; TCRdb has only the in-frame clones, and not every one. Among 70,000 or so clones listed, 70% to 90% were seen once. This CDR3 spans 12 amino acids. Trimming shortened V by 5 bases and J by 2 bases, and 6 bases separated the two germline ends. The V gene's germline CDR1 is SGHKS and CDR2 YYEKEE (reference sequence). This rearrangement joins TRBV5-5 to TRBJ2-3, with D uncertain. The clonotype comes from an adult with an advanced solid tumor such as melanoma, head and neck, liver or kidney cancer. The sample consisted of CD4+ or CD8+ T cells sorted from blood, taken in a trial of the OX40 agonist ivuxolimab. The CDR3 reads CASRTNTDTQYF. CDR3 bases: TGTGCCAGCAGAACGAACACAGATACGCAGTATTTT.